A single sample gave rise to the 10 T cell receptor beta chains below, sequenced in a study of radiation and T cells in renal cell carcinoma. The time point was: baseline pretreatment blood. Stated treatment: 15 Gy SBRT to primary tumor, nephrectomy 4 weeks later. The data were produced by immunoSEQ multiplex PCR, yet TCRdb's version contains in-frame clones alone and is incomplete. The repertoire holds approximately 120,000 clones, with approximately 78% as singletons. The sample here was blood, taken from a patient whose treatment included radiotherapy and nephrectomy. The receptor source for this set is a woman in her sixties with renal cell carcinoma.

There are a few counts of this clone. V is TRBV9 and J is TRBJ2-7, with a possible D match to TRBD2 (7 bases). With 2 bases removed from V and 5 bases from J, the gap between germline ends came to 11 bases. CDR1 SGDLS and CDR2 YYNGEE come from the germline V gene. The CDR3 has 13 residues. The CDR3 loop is CASSVRGADEQYF. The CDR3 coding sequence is TGTGCCAGCAGCGTCCGGGGGGCAGACGAGCAGTACTTC.

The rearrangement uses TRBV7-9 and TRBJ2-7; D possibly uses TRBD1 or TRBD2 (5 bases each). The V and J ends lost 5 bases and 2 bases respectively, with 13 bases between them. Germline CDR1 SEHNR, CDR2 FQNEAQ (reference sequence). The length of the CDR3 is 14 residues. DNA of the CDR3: TGTGCCAGCAGCCCATGGACACTAGCCTACGAGCAGTACTTC. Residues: CASSPWTLAYEQYF.

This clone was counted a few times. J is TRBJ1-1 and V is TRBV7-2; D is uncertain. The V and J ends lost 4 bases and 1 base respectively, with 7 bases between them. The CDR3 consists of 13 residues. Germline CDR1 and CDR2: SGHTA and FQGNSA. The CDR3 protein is CASSWASNTEAFF. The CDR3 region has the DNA TGTGCCAGCAGCTGGGCATCGAACACTGAAGCTTTCTTT.

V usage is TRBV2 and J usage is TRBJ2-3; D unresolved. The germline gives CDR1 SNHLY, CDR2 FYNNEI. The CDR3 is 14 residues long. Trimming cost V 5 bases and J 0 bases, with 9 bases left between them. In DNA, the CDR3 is TGTGCCAGCAGTCCCGGTCCTAGCACAGATACGCAGTATTTT. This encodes CASSPGPSTDTQYF.

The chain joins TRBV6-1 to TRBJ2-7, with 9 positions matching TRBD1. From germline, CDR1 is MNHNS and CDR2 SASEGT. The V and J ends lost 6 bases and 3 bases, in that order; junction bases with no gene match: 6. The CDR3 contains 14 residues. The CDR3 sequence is CASRTGGGYYEQYF. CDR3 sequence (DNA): TGTGCCAGCAGGACAGGGGGAGGCTACTACGAGCAGTACTTC.

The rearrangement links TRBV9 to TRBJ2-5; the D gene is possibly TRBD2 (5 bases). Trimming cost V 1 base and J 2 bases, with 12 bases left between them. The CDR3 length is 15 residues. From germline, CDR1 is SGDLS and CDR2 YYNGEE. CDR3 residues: CASSVSSGNQETQYF. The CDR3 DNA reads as TGTGCCAGCAGCGTATCGTCCGGGAATCAAGAGACCCAGTACTTC.

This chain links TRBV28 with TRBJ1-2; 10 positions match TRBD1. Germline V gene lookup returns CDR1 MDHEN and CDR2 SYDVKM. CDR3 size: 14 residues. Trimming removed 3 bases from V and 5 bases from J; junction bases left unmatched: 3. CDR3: CASSFDRGPYGYTF. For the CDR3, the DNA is TGTGCCAGCAGTTTTGACAGGGGGCCATATGGCTACACCTTC.

CDR3 in DNA: TGCGCCAGCAGCTTGTTCCAGGGGGCATACGAGCAGTACTTC. Translated: CASSLFQGAYEQYF. This chain connects TRBV5-1 to TRBJ2-7; TRBD1 aligns across 8 bases. CDR1 SGHRS and CDR2 YFSETQ come from the germline V gene. The CDR3 length is 14 residues. The V segment lost 1 base and the J segment 4 bases; nucleotides outside the gene matches: 4.

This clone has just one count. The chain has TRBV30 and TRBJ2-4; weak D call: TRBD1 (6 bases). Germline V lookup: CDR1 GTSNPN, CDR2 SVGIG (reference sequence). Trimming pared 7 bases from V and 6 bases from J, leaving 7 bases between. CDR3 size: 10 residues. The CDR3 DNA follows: TGTGCCTCAGGGGTAAACATTCAGTACTTC. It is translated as CASGVNIQYF.

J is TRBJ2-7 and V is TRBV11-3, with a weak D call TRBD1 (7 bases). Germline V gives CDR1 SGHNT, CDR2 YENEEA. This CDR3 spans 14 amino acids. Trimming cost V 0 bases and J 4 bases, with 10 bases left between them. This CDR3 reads CASSLEPGGYEQYF. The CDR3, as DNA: TGTGCCAGCAGCTTAGAGCCAGGGGGGTACGAGCAGTACTTC.